A single sample is the source of the 3 T cell receptor beta chains below, sequenced in a study of blood T cell repertoires in COVID-19. TCRdb's table, derived via immunoSEQ multiplex PCR, lists solely in-frame clones and lacks some. The data hold some 70,000 clones, with just over 85% observed a single time. Sequencing input: peripheral blood. The receptors were gathered from a man aged 25 to 40 with acute or convalescent COVID-19.

The chain recombines TRBV4-3 with TRBJ2-2; D perhaps matches TRBD1 (6 bases). V lost 1 base and J 5 bases, leaving 14 bases between the germline ends. CDR1 is LGHNA, CDR2 YSLEER, per germline. The CDR3 covers 16 residues. CDR3 nucleotides: TGCGCCAGCAGCCAAGCGGCCGGGACATTTACCGGGGAGCTGTTTTTT. Amino acid sequence: CASSQAAGTFTGELFF.

This clone came up once. V and J are TRBV7-2 and TRBJ2-1; 11 bases align to TRBD2. V was pared by 5 bases and J by 7 bases, with 7 bases of the junction left unmatched. CDR3 length: 15 residues. Germline V gives CDR1 SGHTA, CDR2 FQGNSA. CDR3 DNA sequence: TGTGCCAGCAGCGAGACTAGCGGGACGAGAAATGAGCAGTTCTTC. Protein sequence: CASSETSGTRNEQFF.

The chain is built from TRBV12-3 or TRBV12-4 and TRBJ2-3; D is unclear. Trimming stripped 7 bases from V and 14 bases from J, with 19 bases between. The CDR3 extends over 12 amino acids. CDR3 in DNA: TGTGCCAGCACCACCGATAGTTTCCGCCTGTATTTT. Translated, it gives CASTTDSFRLYF.